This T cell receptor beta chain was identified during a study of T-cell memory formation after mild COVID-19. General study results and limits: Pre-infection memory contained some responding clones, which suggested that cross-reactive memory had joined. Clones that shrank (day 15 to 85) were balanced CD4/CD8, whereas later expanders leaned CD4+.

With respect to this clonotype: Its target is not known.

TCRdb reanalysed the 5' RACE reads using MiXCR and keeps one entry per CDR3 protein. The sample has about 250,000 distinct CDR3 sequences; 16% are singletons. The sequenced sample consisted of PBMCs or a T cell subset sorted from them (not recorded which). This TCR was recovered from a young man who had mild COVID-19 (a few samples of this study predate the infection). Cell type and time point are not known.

The DNA of the CDR3 is TGTGCCAGCAGCCATGGCGAGGGGCTGAACACTGAAGCTTTCTTT. Translated, it gives CASSHGEGLNTEAFF. The V call is TRBV5-4, the J call TRBJ1-1, with TRBD1 as a possible D gene (5 bases). Germline V gives CDR1 SGHNT, CDR2 YYREEE (reference sequence). With 4 bases removed from V and 0 bases from J, the gap between germline ends came to 13 bases. CDR3 size: 15 residues. The variable domain in full, completed from reference TRBV5-4 and TRBJ1-1, reads ETGVTQSPTHLIKTRGQQVTLRCSSQSGHNTVSWYQQALGQGPQFIFQYYREEENGRGNFPPRFSGLQFPNYSSELNVNALELDDSALYLCASSHGEGLNTEAFFGQGTRLTVV.